Reported below is one TCR beta chain. Deletions cut 3 bases from V and 0 bases from J, with 12 bases between. Germline CDR1 is SGDLS and CDR2 is YYNGEE. The CDR3 runs to 15 residues. The source of the sample is a study of shared clonotypes between healthy human individuals. Libraries were prepared by immunoSEQ multiplex PCR; TCRdb keeps only in-frame clonotypes and omits some of them. This sample has approximately 2.3 million clones, with approximately 93% found just once. The chain employs TRBV9 and TRBJ1-2; the D gene is possibly TRBD1 (5 bases). The material sequenced was naive CD4+ T cells from PBMCs. Noted subset: CD45RA+ positively selected. This TCR was recovered from a man between 18 and 35 years old in good health. Some clones in this sample may be carry-over from other donors' samples. As DNA, the CDR3 is TGTGCCAGCAGCGAACCGGGACGGGCTAACTATGGCTACACCTTC. It is translated as CASSEPGRANYGYTF. The variable domain in full, completed from reference TRBV9 and TRBJ1-2, reads DSGVTQTPKHLITATGQRVTLRCSPRSGDLSVYWYQQSLDQGLQFLIQYYNGEERAKGNILERFSAQQFPDLHSELNLSSLELGDSALYFCASSEPGRANYGYTFGSGTRLTVV.